This T cell receptor beta chain emerged from a study of T cells in Graves' hyperthyroidism and ophthalmopathy (dated by TCRdb to about 2019). In the study overall: Peripheral blood was collected at initial diagnosis, before any treatment. TCR V-J signatures able to tell the groups apart were searched for in a discovery cohort of approximately 95 patients, of whom around 43 had Graves' ophthalmopathy and roughly 59 had stable Graves' hyperthyroidism. Prospective prediction of ophthalmopathy was tested in an independent validation cohort of some 20 hyperthyroidism patients and 15 to 17 patients who later progressed to ophthalmopathy. The 75 to 100 discovery patients were randomly split 7:3 into training and test sets. In addition, the study compared T-cell repertoires in thyroid tissue and in blood from six Graves' hyperthyroidism patients. After sampling, hyperthyroidism patients received methimazole starting at 30 mg daily, and ophthalmopathy patients received high-dose intravenous methylprednisolone. The paper reports TCR Vbeta CDR3 sequencing of about 140 peripheral blood samples: 40 or so ophthalmopathy, 70 to 85 hyperthyroidism and around 17 progressor patients. General study outcomes and caveats: Most expanded thyroid clonotypes (frequency above 0.001) were also found in blood, which suggests that blood repertoires may mirror thyroid immune responses. In cross-validation, a model built on a 13 V-J signature told ophthalmopathy apart from stable hyperthyroidism with approximately 91% sensitivity and about 81% specificity, and in testing the same model reached 80%/75%. Sample size was not statistically predetermined, and investigators were not blinded to group allocation. During validation, the model predicted progression to ophthalmopathy a median of approximately 6 months ahead of onset, with 70.59% sensitivity and roughly 75% specificity.

Of note for this clonotype: It lacks a known antigen. One end of the junction does not line up with germline, which may come from a read error.

The TCR beta CDR3 regions were amplified from the RNA transcripts. The first round of RT-PCR for the TCR CDR3 was performed with the HTBI primer set and the Qiagen OneStep RT-PCR kit. The libraries were constructed in a second round of multiplex PCR and then size-selected and purified. Paired-end sequencing of the libraries was performed with 100 bp reads on an Illumina HiSeq2000. The paper's processing steps were these. Raw data were processed with SOAPnuke, discarding reads with adapters, uncalled bases, mean Phred below 15, or no exact constant-primer or identifier match. High-quality paired reads were merged with COPE v1.2.5, and unique nucleotide sequences were defined as clonotypes. Clonotypes were aligned to IMGT TRBV, TRBD and TRBJ reference segments using MiTCR v1.1. The analysis was restricted to V-J combinations with a frequency above 0.0001, which together covered 99.2% of the repertoires. A TCS score was defined as the ratio of F50 (clonal expansion) to E x V (chaos), with BLOSUM62-based TCRdist applied between CDR3 peptides within each V-J. Welch's t-statistics and random forest reduced around 510 V-J features to about 13, which were used in a naive Bayes classifier (R e1071). TCRdb ran its own pipeline on the public reads, namely fastp trimming at Q25 and MiXCR clone calling, and kept in-frame beta chains. Every entry covers one CDR3 protein and lists the most common genes and DNA from its rows. These V and J calls are TCRdb output, not the study's own analysis. The sample contains a few hundred thousand distinct CDR3 sequences, about 20% of them found a single time. Of the sample, around 64% is held by the ten largest clones.

In the ophthalmopathy patients, disease was moderately to severely active, with a Clinical Activity Score of 3 or more, a NOSPECS grade of 4 or more, and a duration of less than 3 months. Exclusion was applied to patients with uncontrolled infections, other autoimmune diseases, pregnancy or lactation. Diagnoses were established on the basis of clinical symptoms, serum thyroxine and TRAb, thyroid ultrasound, and orbital computed tomography. PBMCs were separated from about 10 ml of fresh peripheral blood using Ficoll-Paque density gradient centrifugation. Total RNA was extracted with Trizol reagent, and quality was checked on an Agilent 2100 Bioanalyzer. The CDR3 measures 14 amino acids from cysteine to phenylalanine. Of the read, only the CDR3 DNA is kept; its 42 bases are in frame from base 1. The germline V gene supplies CDR1 SGDLS and CDR2 YYNGEE.

The sequence is built from TRBV9 and TRBJ2-7; 7 bases in between match TRBD1. This clonotype originated in a man aged 25-45 years with Graves' ophthalmopathy. Sequencing was carried out using blood. CDR3 protein: CVSGTGDLPYEQYF. Here is the DNA: TGTGTCAGCGGAACAGGGGATTTGCCCTACGAGCAGTACTTC.